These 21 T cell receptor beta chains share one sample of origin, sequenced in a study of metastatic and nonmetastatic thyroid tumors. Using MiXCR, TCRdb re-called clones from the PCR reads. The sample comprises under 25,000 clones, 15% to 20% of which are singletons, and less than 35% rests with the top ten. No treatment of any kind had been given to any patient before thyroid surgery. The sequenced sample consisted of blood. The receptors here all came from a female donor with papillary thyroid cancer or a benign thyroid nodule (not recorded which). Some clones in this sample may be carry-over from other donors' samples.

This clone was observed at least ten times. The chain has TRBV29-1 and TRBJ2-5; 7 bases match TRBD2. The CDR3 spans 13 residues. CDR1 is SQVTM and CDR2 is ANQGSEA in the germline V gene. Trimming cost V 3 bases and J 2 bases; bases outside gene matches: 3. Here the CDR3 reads CSVEVGLQETQYF. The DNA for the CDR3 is TGCAGCGTTGAGGTGGGACTACAAGAGACCCAGTACTTC.

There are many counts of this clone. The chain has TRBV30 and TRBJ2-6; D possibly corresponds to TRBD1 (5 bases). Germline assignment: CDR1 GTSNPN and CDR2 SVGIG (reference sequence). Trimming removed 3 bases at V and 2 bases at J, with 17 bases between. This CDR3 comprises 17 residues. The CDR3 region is CAWSDSFFRAGANVLTF. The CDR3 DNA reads TGTGCCTGGAGCGACAGTTTTTTCCGGGCTGGGGCCAACGTCCTGACTTTC. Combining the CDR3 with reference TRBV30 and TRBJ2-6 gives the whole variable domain SQTIHQWPATLVQPVGSPLSLECTVEGTSNPNLYWYRQAAGRGLQLLFYSVGIGQISSEVPQNLSASRPQDRQFILSSKKLLLSDSGFYLCAWSDSFFRAGANVLTFGAGSRLTVL.

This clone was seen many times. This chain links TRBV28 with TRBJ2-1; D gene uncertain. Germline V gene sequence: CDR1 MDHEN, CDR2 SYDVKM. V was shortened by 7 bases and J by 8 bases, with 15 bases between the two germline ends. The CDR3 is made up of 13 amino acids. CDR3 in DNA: TGTGCCAGCACTCCCTCCGGGTTGCATGAGCAGTTCTTC. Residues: CASTPSGLHEQFF.

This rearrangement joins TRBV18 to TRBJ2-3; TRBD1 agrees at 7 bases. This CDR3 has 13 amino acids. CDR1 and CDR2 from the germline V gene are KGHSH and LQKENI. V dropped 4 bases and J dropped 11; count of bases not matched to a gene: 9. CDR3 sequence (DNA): TGTGCCAGCTCACTCACAGGACAGGCTGAGCAGTATTTT. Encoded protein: CASSLTGQAEQYF.

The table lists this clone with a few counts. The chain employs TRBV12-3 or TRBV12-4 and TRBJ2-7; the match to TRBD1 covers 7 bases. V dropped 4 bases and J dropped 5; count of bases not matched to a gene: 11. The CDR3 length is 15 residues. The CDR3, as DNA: TGTGCCAGCAGTTCCCGACAGGGTGAAACGGACGAGCAGTACTTC. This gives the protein CASSSRQGETDEQYF.

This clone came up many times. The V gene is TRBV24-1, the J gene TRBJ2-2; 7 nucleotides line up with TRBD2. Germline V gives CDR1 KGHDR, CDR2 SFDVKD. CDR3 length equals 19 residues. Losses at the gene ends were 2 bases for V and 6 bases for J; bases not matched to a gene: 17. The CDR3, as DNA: TGTGCCACCAGTGATTCTGGCCTCCTGACTAGCCTTTCGTCCGGGGAGCTGTTTTTT. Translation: CATSDSGLLTSLSSGELFF.

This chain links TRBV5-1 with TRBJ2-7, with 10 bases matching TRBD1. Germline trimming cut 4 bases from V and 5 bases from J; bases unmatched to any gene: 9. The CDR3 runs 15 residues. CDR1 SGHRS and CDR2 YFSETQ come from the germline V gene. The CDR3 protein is CASSLPDRGYDEQYF. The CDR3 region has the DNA TGCGCCAGCAGCCTACCGGACAGGGGGTATGACGAGCAGTACTTC.

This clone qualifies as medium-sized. In DNA form, the CDR3 reads TGTGCCAGCAGTTTAATATCCTACGAGCAGTACTTC. It yields the protein CASSLISYEQYF. V usage is TRBV28 and J usage is TRBJ2-7; D remains ambiguous. Trimming removed 2 bases at V and 1 base at J, with 3 bases between. CDR1 and CDR2 (germline): MDHEN, SYDVKM. The CDR3 totals 12 residues.

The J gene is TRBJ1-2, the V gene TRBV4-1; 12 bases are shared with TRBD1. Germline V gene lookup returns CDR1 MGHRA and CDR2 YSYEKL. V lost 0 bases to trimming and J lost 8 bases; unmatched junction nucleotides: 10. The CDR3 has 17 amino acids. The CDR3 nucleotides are TGCGCCAGCAGCCAAGATTGGGGGACAGGGGGCGCAAAGGGCTACACCTTC. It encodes CASSQDWGTGGAKGYTF.

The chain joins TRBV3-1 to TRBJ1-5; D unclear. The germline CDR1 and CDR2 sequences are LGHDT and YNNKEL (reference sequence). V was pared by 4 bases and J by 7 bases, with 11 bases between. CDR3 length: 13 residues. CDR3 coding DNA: TGTGCCAGCAGCCCAGTCGGGTTCCAGCCCCAGCATTTT. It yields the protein CASSPVGFQPQHF.

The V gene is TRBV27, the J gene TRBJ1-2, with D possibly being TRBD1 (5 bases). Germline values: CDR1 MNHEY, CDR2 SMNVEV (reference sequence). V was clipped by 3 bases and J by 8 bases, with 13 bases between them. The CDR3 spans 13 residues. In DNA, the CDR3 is TGTGCCAGCAGTTTTTCTGGGACCCAAGGCTACACCTTC. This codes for CASSFSGTQGYTF.

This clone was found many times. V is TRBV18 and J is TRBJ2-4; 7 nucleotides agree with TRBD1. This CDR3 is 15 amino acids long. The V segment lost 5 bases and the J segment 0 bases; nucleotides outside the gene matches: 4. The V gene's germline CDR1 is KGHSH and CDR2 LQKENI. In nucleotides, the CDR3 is TGTGCCAGCTCAAAAACAGGGGAAGCCAAAAACATTCAGTACTTC. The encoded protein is CASSKTGEAKNIQYF.

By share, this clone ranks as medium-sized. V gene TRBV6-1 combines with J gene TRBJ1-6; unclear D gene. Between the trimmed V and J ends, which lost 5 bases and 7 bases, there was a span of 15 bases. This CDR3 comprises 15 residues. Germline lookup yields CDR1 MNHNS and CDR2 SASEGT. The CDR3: CASSLEGLRNSPLHF. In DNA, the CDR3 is TGTGCCAGCAGTCTAGAGGGTTTGCGGAATTCACCCCTCCACTTT.

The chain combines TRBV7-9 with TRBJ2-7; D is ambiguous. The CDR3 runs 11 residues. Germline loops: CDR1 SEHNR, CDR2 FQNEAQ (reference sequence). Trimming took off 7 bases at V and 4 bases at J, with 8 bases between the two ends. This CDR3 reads CASNFKYEQYF. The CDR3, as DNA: TGTGCCAGCAACTTTAAATACGAGCAGTACTTC.

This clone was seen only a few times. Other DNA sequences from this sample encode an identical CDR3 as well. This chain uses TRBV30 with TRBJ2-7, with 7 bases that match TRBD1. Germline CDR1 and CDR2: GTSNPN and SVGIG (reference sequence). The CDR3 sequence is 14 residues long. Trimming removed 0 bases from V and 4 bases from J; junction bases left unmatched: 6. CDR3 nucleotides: TGTGCCTGGAGTGTAGCAGGGACAGCTTACGAGCAGTACTTC. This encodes CAWSVAGTAYEQYF.

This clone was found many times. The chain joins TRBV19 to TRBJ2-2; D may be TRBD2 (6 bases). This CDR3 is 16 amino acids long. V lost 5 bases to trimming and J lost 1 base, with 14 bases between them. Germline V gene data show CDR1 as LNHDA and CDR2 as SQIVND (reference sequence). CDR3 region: CASSSWDSRNTGELFF. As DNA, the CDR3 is TGTGCCAGTAGTTCGTGGGACTCACGGAACACCGGGGAGCTGTTTTTT.

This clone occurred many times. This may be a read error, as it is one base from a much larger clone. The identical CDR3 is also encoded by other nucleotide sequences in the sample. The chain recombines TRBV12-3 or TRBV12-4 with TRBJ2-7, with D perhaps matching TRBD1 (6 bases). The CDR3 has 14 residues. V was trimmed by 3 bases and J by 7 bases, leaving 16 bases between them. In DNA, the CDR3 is TGTGCCAGCAGTTTGGCAGGGGTGGGGAATGAGCAGTACTTC. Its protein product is CASSLAGVGNEQYF.

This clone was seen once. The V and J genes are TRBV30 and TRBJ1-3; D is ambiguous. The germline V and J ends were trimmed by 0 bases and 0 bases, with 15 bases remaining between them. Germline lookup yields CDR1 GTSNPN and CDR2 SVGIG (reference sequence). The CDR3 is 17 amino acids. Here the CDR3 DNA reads TGTGCCTGGAGTGTACGCCCCGGACGGACCTCTGGAAACACCATATATTTT. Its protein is CAWSVRPGRTSGNTIYF.

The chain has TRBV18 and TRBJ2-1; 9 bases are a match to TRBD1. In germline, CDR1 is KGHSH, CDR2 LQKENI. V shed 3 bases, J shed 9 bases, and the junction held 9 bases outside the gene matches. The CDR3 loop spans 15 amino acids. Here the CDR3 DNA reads TGTGCCAGCTCACCTCCCGGGACAGGGTTTAGTGAGCAGTTCTTC. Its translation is CASSPPGTGFSEQFF.

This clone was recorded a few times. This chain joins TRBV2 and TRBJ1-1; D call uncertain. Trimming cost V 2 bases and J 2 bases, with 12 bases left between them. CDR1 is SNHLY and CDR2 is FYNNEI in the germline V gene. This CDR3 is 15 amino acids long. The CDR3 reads CASSEPILDNTEAFF. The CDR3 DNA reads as TGTGCCAGCAGTGAACCGATACTTGATAACACTGAAGCTTTCTTT.

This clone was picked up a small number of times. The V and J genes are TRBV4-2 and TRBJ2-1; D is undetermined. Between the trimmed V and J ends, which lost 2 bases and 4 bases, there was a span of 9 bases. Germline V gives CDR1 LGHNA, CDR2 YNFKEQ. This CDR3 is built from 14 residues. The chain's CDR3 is CASSQIRSYNEQFF. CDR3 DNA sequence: TGTGCCAGCAGCCAAATCCGGTCATACAATGAGCAGTTCTTC.